This T cell receptor (beta chain) is drawn from a study of glioma-infiltrating T cells. The wider study: WHO grade II oligodendrogliomas or astrocytomas, plus non-recurrent WHO grade IV glioblastomas, were sampled. Study-wide results and limits: Gliomas, especially low-grade, showed above-expected tissue-blood divergence; non-neoplastic patients showed below.

Using RNA template, CDR3s of TCR alpha and beta were amplified with iRepertoire arm-PCR. For one-step reverse transcription and amplification, about 85-400 ng of tissue mRNA or PBMC total RNA was used. TCRdb processed the multiplex PCR reads anew with MiXCR; each CDR3 protein has one entry. This table has about 380,000 distinct CDR3 sequences, 41% appearing once. A note on this clonotype: No antigen is known for it.

The length of the CDR3 is 16 residues. The germline gives CDR1 SGHTA, CDR2 FQGNSA. Trimming removed 1 base at V and 0 bases at J, with 11 bases between. The sample comprised glioma tissue, nonneoplastic brain tissue, or PBMCs (not recorded which). The rearrangement links TRBV7-2 to TRBJ2-3, with a tentative D call TRBD1 (5 bases). The sequence was obtained from a human donor with low-grade glioma or glioblastoma, undergoing nonglioma brain surgery, or in good health (not recorded which). This chain's CDR3 is CASSLGTQPSTDTQYF. The CDR3 nucleotides are TGTGCCAGCAGCTTAGGGACACAACCTAGCACAGATACGCAGTATTTT.